This T cell receptor beta chain derives from a study of early T cells in non-severe SARS-CoV-2 infection. Overall study findings and caveats: Clonotype matching in VDJdb favored anti-spike CD8 responses and did not capture private and CD4 specificities.

Trimming cost V 7 bases and J 2 bases, with 11 bases left between them. Germline V CDR1 and CDR2: SQVTM, ANQGSEA. The CDR3 consists of 12 residues. Individual cDNA molecules were tagged with unique molecular identifiers, the study reported. TCRdb fed the 5' RACE reads into MiXCR, producing one record per CDR3 protein. Here the sample spans 35,000 to 50,000 distinct CDR3 sequences, 4.5% to 7% being singletons. This clonotype was counted many times. Its antigen is not known. The rearrangement uses TRBV29-1 and TRBJ1-2; possibly TRBD1 for D (5 bases). Material: whole blood, obtained at baseline. The receptor was derived from an adult who was a healthcare worker with PCR-confirmed SARS-CoV-2 infection or an uninfected control (not recorded which). The CDR3 region is CSGVQGNYGYTF. The CDR3 DNA follows: TGCAGCGGGGTCCAGGGAAACTATGGCTACACCTTC.